These 31 T cell receptor beta chains were all obtained from the same sample, sequenced in a study of beta chain features in type 1 diabetes. The study, taken as a whole, reports: All four CD4+ subsets of Type 1 diabetes patients contained TCRB CDR3s that were moderately but significantly shorter.

The investigators reverse transcribed all of the isolated RNA, so they sequenced expressed TCRB transcripts. Assay used: immunoSEQ multiplex PCR; TCRdb lists only in-frame clones, some missing. The sample gives hundreds of thousands of clones, over 11% of which show up once; 0.035% to 0.04% is in the top ten. What these receptors recognize is not known. Sequenced: naive CD4+ T cells from blood. The receptors stem from a man between 18 and 29 years old with type 1 diabetes.

This clone showed up just a few times. The chain joins TRBV30 to TRBJ1-2; D is unclear. Germline CDR1 is GTSNPN and CDR2 is SVGIG (reference sequence). V shed 3 bases and J shed 4 bases, with 12 bases lying between them. The length of the CDR3 is 13 residues. As DNA, the CDR3 is TGTGCCTGGAGGAATGGGGATCGCTATGGCTACACCTTC. Encoded protein: CAWRNGDRYGYTF.

The CDR3 DNA reads as TGTGCCTGGCTCCCGGGAAAAGACCCCTACGAGCAGTACTTC. Amino acid sequence: CAWLPGKDPYEQYF. This chain uses TRBV30 with TRBJ2-7, with a weak D call TRBD2 (5 bases). Trimming stripped 5 bases from V and 2 bases from J, with 16 bases between. The V gene's germline CDR1 is GTSNPN and CDR2 SVGIG (reference sequence). The CDR3 is 14 residues long. Combining the CDR3 with reference TRBV30 and TRBJ2-7 gives the whole variable domain SQTIHQWPATLVQPVGSPLSLECTVEGTSNPNLYWYRQAAGRGLQLLFYSVGIGQISSEVPQNLSASRPQDRQFILSSKKLLLSDSGFYLCAWLPGKDPYEQYFGPGTRLTVT.

This clone was picked up a small number of times. Other nucleotide sequences in the sample specify the same CDR3. J is TRBJ2-3 and V is TRBV7-9; D is uncertain. Germline V CDR1 and CDR2: SEHNR, FQNEAQ (reference sequence). V was cut by 0 bases and J by 4 bases, with 8 bases left in between. The CDR3 covers 14 residues. The CDR3 region is CASSLAAGADTQYF. CDR3 in DNA: TGTGCCAGCAGCTTAGCGGCCGGTGCAGATACGCAGTATTTT.

This clone has only a few counts. The chain uses TRBV28 and TRBJ2-5; tentative D call: TRBD2 (6 bases). The CDR3 length is 13 residues. Germline CDR1 reads MDHEN; CDR2 reads SYDVKM. Trimming removed 2 bases at V and 7 bases at J, with 11 bases between. CDR3 in DNA: TGTGCCAGCAGTTTACCGGGGGTAGGGACCCAGTACTTC. It is translated as CASSLPGVGTQYF.

There are a few counts of this clone. The rearrangement joins TRBV6-1 to TRBJ2-7, with D unresolved. The CDR3 length is 11 residues. The V gene lost 7 bases and the J gene lost 3 bases, with 7 bases spanning the gap. The germline gives CDR1 MNHNS, CDR2 SASEGT. CDR3 in amino acids: CASKRNYEQYF. CDR3 DNA: TGTGCCAGCAAAAGGAACTACGAGCAGTACTTC.

This clone was recorded a few times. The rearrangement uses TRBV7-2 and TRBJ2-2, with 12 bases aligning to TRBD2. V shed 1 base and J 7 bases; nucleotides not matched to a gene: 1. The CDR3 is 15 amino acids. The germline gives CDR1 SGHTA, CDR2 FQGNSA. CDR3 coding DNA: TGTGCCAGCAGCTTAGGACTAGCGGGGGACGGGGAGCTGTTTTTT. Its protein is CASSLGLAGDGELFF. Filled out from reference TRBV7-2 and TRBJ2-2, the complete variable domain reads GAGVSQSPSNKVTEKGKDVELRCDPISGHTALYWYRQSLGQGLEFLIYFQGNSAPDKSGLPSDRFSAERTGGSVSTLTIQRTQQEDSAVYLCASSLGLAGDGELFFGEGSRLTVL.

The chain has TRBV2 and TRBJ2-7, with 7 bases aligning to TRBD1. V shed 6 bases, J shed 6 bases, and the junction held 8 bases outside the gene matches. Germline assignment: CDR1 SNHLY and CDR2 FYNNEI. The CDR3 has 13 residues. CDR3 sequence reads: CASSPRAGGEQYF. The DNA of the CDR3 is TGTGCCAGCAGCCCTCGGGCAGGGGGCGAGCAGTACTTC.

V usage is TRBV5-1 and J usage is TRBJ1-4; D is ambiguous. The V end lost 4 bases, the J end lost 6 bases, and 10 bases lay between the germline ends. CDR3 length equals 13 residues. Germline V gene data show CDR1 as SGHRS and CDR2 as YFSETQ. CDR3 sequence: CASSKAPDEKLFF. The DNA for the CDR3 is TGCGCCAGCAGCAAAGCACCCGATGAAAAACTGTTTTTT.

The chain carries TRBV15 and TRBJ1-1, with D possibly matching TRBD1 (5 bases). CDR1 and CDR2 from the germline V gene are LNHNV and YYDKDF (reference sequence). The CDR3 has 15 amino acids. V lost 1 base, J lost 4 bases, and 13 bases lay in between. Here the CDR3 reads CATSRVRGAGTEAFF. In nucleotides, the CDR3 is TGTGCCACCAGCAGAGTACGGGGCGCGGGCACTGAAGCTTTCTTT.

The chain couples TRBV29-1 to TRBJ2-7; TRBD1 matches at 9 bases. The length of the CDR3 is 15 residues. Germline loops: CDR1 SQVTM, CDR2 ANQGSEA. V gave up 7 bases and J gave up 3 bases; unmatched junction bases: 13. For the CDR3, the DNA is TGCAGCGCCCACATCGCCGGGACAGGGATCTACGAGCAGTACTTC. As protein: CSAHIAGTGIYEQYF.

This clone occurred a few times. The genes are TRBV6-4 and TRBJ1-2, with D perhaps matching TRBD1 (5 bases). This CDR3 region has 14 residues. Between the trimmed V and J ends, which lost 4 bases and 2 bases, there was a span of 11 bases. Germline CDR1 and CDR2: MRHNA and SNTAGT. CDR3 DNA sequence: TGTGCCAGCAGTGTAGCAGAGGGGAACTATGGCTACACCTTC. This translates into CASSVAEGNYGYTF.

This clone was picked up a small number of times. The chain employs TRBV28 and TRBJ2-3; D possibly matches TRBD1 or TRBD2 (5 bases each). Deletions cut 7 bases from V and 5 bases from J, with 16 bases between. Per the germline V gene, CDR1 is MDHEN and CDR2 is SYDVKM. CDR3 length: 14 residues. CDR3 sequence (DNA): TGTGCCAGCATACCGGGATTTGGGGGAGATACGCAGTATTTT. Protein sequence: CASIPGFGGDTQYF.

This clone occurred a few times. This chain connects TRBV19 to TRBJ2-4; D not certain. Germline-derived CDR1 and CDR2 are LNHDA and SQIVND (reference sequence). V gave up 3 bases and J gave up 0 bases, with 15 bases separating them. The CDR3 sequence is 17 residues long. The CDR3: CASSIEQTWVAKNIQYF. CDR3 bases: TGTGCCAGTAGTATTGAACAGACCTGGGTAGCCAAAAACATTCAGTACTTC.

The chain uses TRBV10-3 and TRBJ2-7, with 7 bases fitting TRBD1. The CDR3 loop spans 14 amino acids. V lost 2 bases to trimming and J lost 2 bases; unmatched junction nucleotides: 3. Germline V gives CDR1 ENHRY, CDR2 SYGVKD. The CDR3 region has the DNA TGTGCCATCAGTGAGAGGGACAGTGCCTACGAGCAGTACTTC. Its translation is CAISERDSAYEQYF.

This clone was seen a handful of times. The CDR3 DNA reads TGTGCCAGCAGTCCACCGACAGGGAGCAATGAGCAGTTCTTC. It translates to CASSPPTGSNEQFF. The chain is built from TRBV6-5 and TRBJ2-1; 7 nucleotides agree with TRBD1. J was trimmed by 6 bases and V by 5 bases; bases with no gene match: 7. The CDR3 has 14 amino acids. Germline V gives CDR1 MNHEY, CDR2 SVGAGI.

V is TRBV29-1 and J is TRBJ2-3; maybe TRBD1 (6 bases). Germline V CDR1 and CDR2: SQVTM, ANQGSEA. Trimming removed 3 bases from V and 2 bases from J, with 12 bases in between. The CDR3 is 14 amino acids. CDR3 region: CSVERQGITDTQYF. The DNA of the CDR3 is TGCAGCGTTGAGCGTCAGGGGATCACAGATACGCAGTATTTT.

V and J are TRBV6-7 and TRBJ2-1, with D possibly being TRBD2 (5 bases). TRBV6-7 carries the ORF label, with uncertain function. The ends were cut back, 11 bases at V and 1 base at J, with 9 bases in the middle. The CDR3 is made up of 12 amino acids. The CDR3 nucleotides read TGTGCCCGTGGCGGGTCCTACAATGAGCAGTTCTTC. It encodes CARGGSYNEQFF.

The rearrangement joins TRBV15 to TRBJ2-5, with D possibly matching TRBD1 (5 bases). Deletions cut 0 bases from V and 7 bases from J, with 12 bases between. The CDR3 extends over 14 amino acids. CDR1 LNHNV and CDR2 YYDKDF come from the germline V gene (reference sequence). The CDR3 DNA sequence: TGTGCCACCAGCAGAGAAGGGCCCCAGGGGACCCAGTACTTC. Translated: CATSREGPQGTQYF.

This clone showed up just a few times. The same CDR3 also results from other DNA sequences found in this sample. V gene TRBV7-9 combines with J gene TRBJ2-2; D is undetermined. Germline V lookup: CDR1 SEHNR, CDR2 FQNEAQ (reference sequence). The CDR3 spans 12 residues. Trimming stripped 1 base from V and 7 bases from J, with 4 bases between. CDR3 DNA sequence: TGTGCCAGCAGCTTAGAGGTCGGGGAGCTGTTTTTT. It is translated as CASSLEVGELFF.

This clone came up a few times. This chain uses TRBV9 with TRBJ1-1; D call uncertain. In germline, CDR1 is SGDLS, CDR2 YYNGEE. V was pared by 0 bases and J by 4 bases, with 10 bases between. The CDR3 loop spans 14 amino acids. The chain's CDR3 is CASSVEAFGTEAFF. The CDR3 DNA is TGTGCCAGCAGCGTAGAGGCATTCGGCACTGAAGCTTTCTTT.

V usage is TRBV9 and J usage is TRBJ2-1; 12 bases fit TRBD2. Germline V gene lookup returns CDR1 SGDLS and CDR2 YYNGEE. The CDR3 extends over 19 amino acids. V shed 3 bases, J shed 4 bases, and the junction held 14 bases outside the gene matches. In nucleotides, the CDR3 is TGTGCCAGCAGCGCGCGGCCTCGATTGACTAGCGGGGGATACAATGAGCAGTTCTTC. Translating it yields CASSARPRLTSGGYNEQFF. The whole variable domain, remainder taken from reference TRBV9 and TRBJ2-1, is DSGVTQTPKHLITATGQRVTLRCSPRSGDLSVYWYQQSLDQGLQFLIQYYNGEERAKGNILERFSAQQFPDLHSELNLSSLELGDSALYFCASSARPRLTSGGYNEQFFGPGTRLTVL.

V and J are TRBV4-3 and TRBJ1-3, with D uncertain. The CDR3 runs to 12 residues. The germline gives CDR1 LGHNA, CDR2 YSLEER. V was shortened by 2 bases and J by 8 bases, with 7 bases between the two germline ends. The CDR3 region is CASSQPPDTIYF. The DNA for the CDR3 is TGCGCCAGCAGCCAACCCCCGGACACCATATATTTT.

This clone occurred once. The rearrangement links TRBV9 to TRBJ2-3; 10 bases fit TRBD2. The V gene's germline CDR1 is SGDLS and CDR2 YYNGEE. The ends lost 3 bases at V and 6 bases at J; junction bases unmatched: 10. This CDR3 has 16 residues. In nucleotides, the CDR3 is TGTGCCAGCAGCGCCTCGAGCGGGGGGGCATGGGATACGCAGTATTTT. Translated, it gives CASSASSGGAWDTQYF.

In its sample, this clone was seen a few times. The CDR3 here is CAWSLGNTEAFF. For the CDR3, the DNA is TGTGCCTGGAGTTTGGGTAACACTGAAGCTTTCTTT. The J gene is TRBJ1-1, the V gene TRBV30, with D unresolved. This CDR3 has 12 amino acids. Trimming shortened V by 2 bases and J by 2 bases, and 6 bases separated the two germline ends. The germline CDR1 and CDR2 sequences are GTSNPN and SVGIG (reference sequence). Full variable domain (remainder filled in from reference TRBV30 and TRBJ1-1): SQTIHQWPATLVQPVGSPLSLECTVEGTSNPNLYWYRQAAGRGLQLLFYSVGIGQISSEVPQNLSASRPQDRQFILSSKKLLLSDSGFYLCAWSLGNTEAFFGQGTRLTVV.

Details on this clone: Additional DNA sequences in this sample encode the identical CDR3. CDR3 protein: CASSPTTDTQYF. In nucleotides, the CDR3 is TGTGCCAGCAGCCCCACCACAGATACGCAGTATTTT. The chain joins TRBV7-2 to TRBJ2-3; D gene unclear. CDR1 and CDR2 from the germline V gene are SGHTA and FQGNSA. This CDR3 comprises 12 residues. With 5 bases removed from V and 2 bases from J, the gap between germline ends came to 5 bases.

The J gene is TRBJ2-1, the V gene TRBV28; TRBD2 matches 8 bases. Germline V gives CDR1 MDHEN, CDR2 SYDVKM. The CDR3 contains 13 residues. The trim removed 5 bases at V and 10 bases at J, leaving 7 bases unmatched. CDR3 nucleotide sequence: TGTGCCAGCAGTCTCCGAGCGGGAGACGAGCAGTTCTTC. Translation: CASSLRAGDEQFF. Full variable domain (outside the CDR3, taken from reference TRBV28 and TRBJ2-1): DVKVTQSSRYLVKRTGEKVFLECVQDMDHENMFWYRQDPGLGLRLIYFSYDVKMKEKGDIPEGYSVSREKKERFSLILESASTNQTSMYLCASSLRAGDEQFFGPGTRLTVL.

This clone appeared a few times. For the CDR3, the DNA is TGTGCCAGTAGTTCTCGACTAGCGGGAGTAGATGAGCAGTTCTTC. This translates into CASSSRLAGVDEQFF. This rearrangement joins TRBV19 to TRBJ2-1; 12 positions match TRBD2. Germline trimming cut 5 bases from V and 8 bases from J; bases unmatched to any gene: 7. The CDR3 runs 15 residues. The V gene's germline CDR1 is LNHDA and CDR2 SQIVND (reference sequence). Combining the CDR3 with reference TRBV19 and TRBJ2-1 gives the whole variable domain DGGITQSPKYLFRKEGQNVTLSCEQNLNHDAMYWYRQDPGQGLRLIYYSQIVNDFQKGDIAEGYSVSREKKESFPLTVTSAQKNPTAFYLCASSSRLAGVDEQFFGPGTRLTVL.

This clone was seen more than once but under ten times. V gene TRBV19 combines with J gene TRBJ1-1, with a weak D call TRBD1 (5 bases). The germline V and J ends were trimmed by 5 bases and 0 bases, with 7 bases remaining between them. The germline CDR1 and CDR2 sequences are LNHDA and SQIVND (reference sequence). The CDR3 is 13 amino acids. In DNA form, the CDR3 reads TGTGCCAGTAGTGAACAGGTGAACACTGAAGCTTTCTTT. It encodes CASSEQVNTEAFF.

V gene TRBV10-3 combines with J gene TRBJ1-1; D gene uncertain. Germline CDR1 ENHRY, CDR2 SYGVKD. The CDR3 sequence is 14 residues long. V was clipped by 4 bases and J by 3 bases, with 12 bases between them. This CDR3 reads CAISGPRSDTEAFF. CDR3 coding DNA: TGTGCCATCAGTGGTCCCCGGAGCGACACTGAAGCTTTCTTT.

This clone was seen more than once but under ten times. The chain joins TRBV6-6 to TRBJ1-2, with TRBD1 identical over 7 bases. The CDR3 extends over 15 amino acids. After removal of 8 bases from V and 4 bases from J, the junction contained 13 bases not matched to a gene. Germline V gives CDR1 MNHNY, CDR2 SVGAGI (reference sequence). The CDR3 loop is CASDGQARGGYGYTF. CDR3 coding DNA: TGTGCCAGCGACGGACAGGCCCGCGGCGGCTATGGCTACACCTTC.

This clone was found a few times. The chain carries TRBV2 and TRBJ1-2, with no clear D. The CDR3 is made up of 11 amino acids. The germline V gene encodes CDR1 SNHLY and CDR2 FYNNEI. V was pared by 1 base and J by 7 bases, with 4 bases between. CDR3 coding DNA: TGTGCCAGCAGTGAAGAGAGTGGCTACACCTTC. It translates to CASSEESGYTF. Full variable domain (missing parts from reference TRBV2 and TRBJ1-2): EPEVTQTPSHQVTQMGQEVILRCVPISNHLYFYWYRQILGQKVEFLVSFYNNEISEKSEIFDDQFSVERPDGSNFTLKIRSTKLEDSAMYFCASSEESGYTFGSGTRLTVV.